These T cell receptor beta chains were read from a single sample in a study of blood T cell repertoires in COVID-19. Profiled with immunoSEQ multiplex PCR; TCRdb holds only in-frame clones, not every one. This table has roughly 110,000 clones, roughly 80% appearing once. Material for sequencing was peripheral blood. The receptors derive from a woman aged 40 to 50 with acute or convalescent COVID-19. Both conserved end residues are part of each CDR3. The D gene is left open where the match is weak. Clone sizes are given selectively: once, few, many, or a class where the clone is expanded.

length	V	D	J	size	DNA	CDR3
16	TRBV7-2	TRBD2	TRBJ2-5	once	TGTGCCAGCAGCGCCACTAGCGGGCGCCTGCAAGAGACCCAGTACTTC	CASSATSGRLQETQYF
15	TRBV5-1	TRBD2	TRBJ2-7	.	TGCGCCAGCAGAGTGGGTGCGGGGGGGCACCACGAGCAGTACTTC	CASRVGAGGHHEQYF
17	TRBV6-1	.	TRBJ2-6	.	TGTGCCAGCAGTGCACAGGTATTTTTCTCTGGGGCCAACGTCCTGACTTTC	CASSAQVFFSGANVLTF
15	TRBV7-2	.	TRBJ2-7	once	TGTGCCAGCAGCTTCTGGGGGCCTAGCTCCTACGAGCAGTACTTC	CASSFWGPSSYEQYF
14	TRBV2	TRBD1	TRBJ2-7	once	TGTGCCAGCAAACTGACAGGGAATAGGGTCGAGCAGTACTTC	CASKLTGNRVEQYF
15	TRBV11-2	.	TRBJ1-1	.	TGTGCCAGCAGGCCAGGTCTCGGGGAAAGGACTGAAGCTTTCTTT	CASRPGLGERTEAFF
15	TRBV25-1	TRBD2	TRBJ2-2	.	TGTGCCAGCAGCCTGGGGGGGGCGAACACCGGGGAGCTGTTTTTT	CASSLGGANTGELFF
15	TRBV7-9	.	TRBJ1-3	.	TGTGCCAGCAGCTTAATCCGTTCGGGGGGAAACACCATATATTTT	CASSLIRSGGNTIYF
17	TRBV7-9	.	TRBJ1-2	once	TGTGCCAGCAGCTTAGACCTCCCACGGGTCCTCGGGGGTGGCTACACCTTC	CASSLDLPRVLGGGYTF
15	TRBV3-1/TRBV3-2	.	TRBJ1-2	.	TGTGCCAGCAGCGCCTCCTGGGGGGGGGCTTATGGCTACACCTTC	CASSASWGGAYGYTF
15	TRBV6-4	TRBD2	TRBJ2-3	.	TGTGCCAGCAGTGAGACTAGCGGGGGGCCAGATACGCAGTATTTT	CASSETSGGPDTQYF
15	TRBV7-2	TRBD1	TRBJ1-2	.	TGTGCCAGCAGCCTGGAGTCAGGGGGGCCCAGTGGCTACACCTTC	CASSLESGGPSGYTF
14	TRBV5-6	TRBD2	TRBJ2-3	.	TGTGCCAGCAGCCCAAACGGGGGGGCAGATACGCAGTATTTT	CASSPNGGADTQYF
13	TRBV30	.	TRBJ1-1	.	TGTGCCTGTGCGGGGGCGCGGGACACTGAAGCTTTCTTT	CACAGARDTEAFF
19	TRBV7-2	TRBD2	TRBJ2-1	.	TGTGCCAGCAGCTTACGGGTCTCGGCTAGCGGGGGGGCCATGAATGAGCAGTTCTTC	CASSLRVSASGGAMNEQFF
16	TRBV6-7	.	TRBJ1-6	.	TGTGCCAGCAGTTACTCGTCGGGAGAATATAATTCACCCCTCCACTTT	CASSYSSGEYNSPLHF
14	TRBV5-6	TRBD1	TRBJ1-2	.	TGTGCCAGCAGCGAGGACAGGGTAAACTATGGCTACACCTTC	CASSEDRVNYGYTF
14	TRBV2	TRBD1	TRBJ1-1	.	TGTGCCAGCAGTCTAAGGACAGGGGGTACTGAAGCTTTCTTT	CASSLRTGGTEAFF
17	TRBV28	TRBD1	TRBJ2-3	.	TGTGCCAGCAGTCCTCAAAGCGGGACAGGGGCTAGAGATACGCAGTATTTT	CASSPQSGTGARDTQYF
18	TRBV7-8	TRBD1	TRBJ1-4	once	TGTGCCAGCAGCATACGACAGGGCCAGTTGGTTGGGAATGAAAAACTGTTTTTT	CASSIRQGQLVGNEKLFF
18	TRBV7-3	TRBD2	TRBJ2-2	once	TGTGCCAGCAGCTTCGCAACCTTAGCGGGGGCCAACACCGGGGAGCTGTTTTTT	CASSFATLAGANTGELFF
13	TRBV3-1/TRBV3-2	.	TRBJ1-4	.	TGTGCCAGCAGCCAGGGGGCGCGGGAAAAACTGTTTTTT	CASSQGAREKLFF
15	TRBV25-1	TRBD1	TRBJ1-5	once	TGTGCCACACGCCCTAATGACAGGGGTGGGCAGCCCCAGCATTTT	CATRPNDRGGQPQHF
15	TRBV30	TRBD1	TRBJ1-5	.	TGTGCCTGGAGTGAACAGGGGGCGGGCAATCAGCCCCAGCATTTT	CAWSEQGAGNQPQHF
12	TRBV12-3/TRBV12-4	.	TRBJ2-1	.	TGTGCCAGCAGCCAAAGGGGTTTTTGGCAGTTCTTC	CASSQRGFWQFF
13	TRBV2	TRBD1	TRBJ1-1	.	TGTGCCAGCAGGGGGACAGAGAACACTGAAGCTTTCTTT	CASRGTENTEAFF
14	TRBV4-2	.	TRBJ1-3	.	TGTGCCAGCAGCCAAGAAGCCTACGGAAACACCATATATTTT	CASSQEAYGNTIYF
18	TRBV7-4	TRBD2	TRBJ2-7	.	TGTGCCAGCAGCCGTTGGACTAGCGGGGGGCGTCTCTCCTACGAGCAGTACTTC	CASSRWTSGGRLSYEQYF
13	TRBV3-1/TRBV3-2	.	TRBJ1-2	.	TGTGCCAGCAGCCAAGGGTTACGCGGAGGCTACACCTTC	CASSQGLRGGYTF
13	TRBV12-3/TRBV12-4	TRBD1	TRBJ2-7	.	TGTGCCAGCAGCCCGGGACAGGGGTACGAGCAGTACTTC	CASSPGQGYEQYF
15	TRBV6-1	.	TRBJ1-6	.	TGTGCCAGCAGTGAAGGGAGGGTTGATAATTCACCCCTCCACTTT	CASSEGRVDNSPLHF
18	TRBV3-1/TRBV3-2	TRBD2	TRBJ2-3	.	TGTGCCAGCAGCCAACCTAGCGGGGGGGCGATAGGTTCTGATACGCAGTATTTT	CASSQPSGGAIGSDTQYF
16	TRBV5-1	TRBD1	TRBJ2-1	.	TGCGCCAGCAGCTCGGCACCGGGACAGGTCTACAATGAGCAGTTCTTC	CASSSAPGQVYNEQFF
15	TRBV5-6	.	TRBJ2-2	.	TGTGCCAGCAGCCCCGGGGTACAGAACACCGGGGAGCTGTTTTTT	CASSPGVQNTGELFF
21	TRBV6-7	TRBD2	TRBJ2-4	.	TGTGCCAGCAGTTACTCGACCGGGGGATACCCATCGCGACTAGCCAAAAACATTCAGTATTTC	CASSYSTGGYPSRLAKNIQYF
14	TRBV2	.	TRBJ2-7	.	TGTGCCAGCAGTGGGGTTAGGGGACATTACGAGCAGTACTTC	CASSGVRGHYEQYF
14	TRBV5-1	TRBD2	TRBJ2-2	once	TGCGCCAGTACGGAGGGCGGGGGGACCGGGGAGCTGTTTTTT	CASTEGGGTGELFF
17	TRBV4-3	.	TRBJ1-5	once	TGCGCCAGCAGCCAAGTCGCAAGCCAGGGGAGCAATCAGCCCCAGCATTTT	CASSQVASQGSNQPQHF
17	TRBV5-6	TRBD1	TRBJ1-6	.	TGTGCCAGCAGCTTGGGGCAGGGGGCCGGTCGGAATTCACCCCTCCACTTT	CASSLGQGAGRNSPLHF
15	TRBV7-9	.	TRBJ2-3	.	TGTGCCAGCATCGACAAGTCGGGGGTTCCCGATACGCAGTATTTT	CASIDKSGVPDTQYF
15	TRBV6-1	TRBD1	TRBJ2-7	.	TGTGCCAGCAGTGAAGCAGGGACAGACACCTACGAGCAGTACTTC	CASSEAGTDTYEQYF
16	TRBV28	TRBD1	TRBJ1-3	.	TGTGCCAGCAGTAGAACCGAGGGGGCAGGTGGAAACACCATATATTTT	CASSRTEGAGGNTIYF
13	TRBV19	.	TRBJ1-1	once	TGTGCCAGTAGTGGCCCGAGACTTGTTCCAGCTTTCTTT	CASSGPRLVPAFF
15	TRBV11-3	TRBD1	TRBJ2-3	.	TGTGCCAGCAGCTTAGGGACAGGGGGCGAAGATACGCAGTATTTT	CASSLGTGGEDTQYF
15	TRBV11-2	TRBD2	TRBJ2-7	.	TGTGCCAGCAGCTTAGAGGGGCGGGGGGCCTACGAGCAGTACTTC	CASSLEGRGAYEQYF
10	TRBV29-1	.	TRBJ1-1	.	TGCAGCGTTCTATACACTGAAGCTTTCTTT	CSVLYTEAFF
14	TRBV2	.	TRBJ1-1	.	TGTGCCACCAAGCGGGAGACAGTGAACACTGAAGCTTTCTTT	CATKRETVNTEAFF
13	TRBV21-1	.	TRBJ1-2	.	TGTGCCAGCAGCAAAGACAGGGGAGGTGGCTACACCTTC	CASSKDRGGGYTF
16	TRBV6-6	TRBD2	TRBJ2-5	.	TGTGCCAGCAGCTCGCATAGCGGGGGGGCGCGGGAGACCCAGTACTTC	CASSSHSGGARETQYF